Listed here is a single TCR beta chain. This sample is part of a study of blood T cell repertoires in COVID-19. Study context: The study drew acute and convalescent COVID-19 samples from the United States, Italy and Spain. PBMCs, B-cell-depleted T cells, or T cells were the source of the cDNA or gDNA that made up the material.

Assay: immunoSEQ multiplex PCR; the TCRdb copy retains only in-frame clones and omits some. The table has about 430,000 clones, 70% to 90% seen once. V was pared by 6 bases and J by 2 bases, with 13 bases between. Germline lookup yields CDR1 LGHNT and CDR2 FRNRAP. The CDR3 length is 14 residues. Allocation to cohorts depended on clinical history reported by the participants. The rearrangement links TRBV12-5 to TRBJ1-2; D remains ambiguous. Sequenced material: PBMCs or T cells enriched from blood (not recorded which). The receptor's source is a woman between 18 and 29 years old who had been exposed to COVID-19. The CDR3 region is CASGPSAANYGYTF. The CDR3 DNA reads as TGTGCTAGTGGCCCCTCGGCGGCCAACTATGGCTACACCTTC.